A single sample gave rise to the 13 T cell receptor beta chains below, sequenced in a study of shared clonotypes between healthy human individuals. Assay used: immunoSEQ multiplex PCR; TCRdb lists only in-frame clones, some missing. The repertoire holds more than 400,000 clones, with around 73% as singletons. Sequenced input: PBMCs. The receptor source for this set is a woman aged 40 to 49 in good health. Some clones in this sample may be carry-over from other donors' samples.

This chain links TRBV7-2 with TRBJ2-5; perhaps TRBD1 as D (5 bases). Between the trimmed V and J ends, which lost 3 bases and 5 bases, there was a span of 10 bases. Germline CDR1 reads SGHTA; CDR2 reads FQGNSA. The length of the CDR3 is 13 residues. The CDR3 protein is CASSFRVGETQYF. CDR3 DNA: TGTGCCAGCAGCTTCAGGGTGGGTGAGACCCAGTACTTC.

This chain connects TRBV28 to TRBJ2-1, with 7 bases lining up with TRBD1. Germline CDR1 MDHEN, CDR2 SYDVKM. V was clipped by 5 bases and J by 8 bases; unmatched bases: 9. The CDR3 is made up of 14 amino acids. CDR3 residues: CASSHVDRAHEQFF. The CDR3 DNA reads TGTGCCAGCAGTCACGTAGACAGGGCCCATGAGCAGTTCTTC.

This chain uses TRBV10-3 with TRBJ2-4; 8 bases align to TRBD2. V was pared by 3 bases and J by 15 bases, with 7 bases of the junction left unmatched. Germline values: CDR1 ENHRY, CDR2 SYGVKD. The CDR3 totals 12 residues. CDR3: CAISDEREKLYF. The CDR3 DNA reads TGTGCCATCAGTGATGAGCGGGAGAAATTGTACTTC.

With regard to this clone: Relative to the germline gene, one junction end is altered; a read error may explain this. V is TRBV7-7 and J is TRBJ2-1; no definite D call. The germline gives CDR1 SSHAT, CDR2 FNYEAQ (reference sequence). There are 12 residues in the CDR3. The CDR3, as DNA: TGTGCTAGCAGCTCAGACCGGGTCGAGCAGTTCTTC. It specifies CASSSDRVEQFF.

This rearrangement joins TRBV27 to TRBJ2-7, with 10 nucleotides matching TRBD1. The CDR3 contains 16 residues. From germline, CDR1 is MNHEY and CDR2 SMNVEV (reference sequence). Trimming at V came to 3 bases and at J to 3 bases, leaving 8 bases not matched to a gene. CDR3: CASSLAGTGVFYEQYF. The CDR3 DNA sequence: TGTGCCAGCAGTTTGGCCGGGACAGGGGTGTTCTACGAGCAGTACTTC.

The chain links TRBV29-1 to TRBJ1-4; the D gene is possibly TRBD1 (5 bases). CDR1 SQVTM and CDR2 ANQGSEA come from the germline V gene. Trimming removed 4 bases at V and 9 bases at J, with 12 bases between. The CDR3 sequence is 12 residues long. The CDR3 loop is CSVAGDGQKLFF. Here the CDR3 DNA reads TGCAGCGTTGCCGGGGACGGGCAAAAACTGTTTTTT.

Of note for this clone: Its ends do not fully match the called genes, so a read error is possible. V gene TRBV11-3 combines with J gene TRBJ2-5; D is tentatively TRBD1 or TRBD2 (5 bases each). The CDR3 is 16 residues long. Germline lookup yields CDR1 SGHNT and CDR2 YENEEA. The CDR3 is CPPAAASGGPLKTQYF. The CDR3 DNA follows: TGCCCCCCAGCAGCGGCGAGTGGGGGACCCCTTAAGACCCAGTACTTC.

The V call is TRBV6-1, the J call TRBJ1-4; weak D call: TRBD1 (6 bases). V shed 2 bases and J shed 8 bases, with 12 bases lying between them. The V gene's germline CDR1 is MNHNS and CDR2 SASEGT. The CDR3 has 14 residues. The CDR3 coding sequence is TGTGCCAGCAGTGAACTGGGGGGCGGCGAAAAACTGTTTTTT. It is translated as CASSELGGGEKLFF.

The chain couples TRBV6-4 to TRBJ1-3; D gene ambiguous. Germline lookup yields CDR1 MRHNA and CDR2 SNTAGT. CDR3 length: 15 residues. With 6 bases removed from V and 0 bases from J, the gap between germline ends came to 12 bases. The CDR3 sequence: CASSPDGNSGNTIYF. CDR3 nucleotides: TGTGCCAGCAGCCCGGACGGAAACTCTGGAAACACCATATATTTT.

This sequence joins TRBV18 and TRBJ1-2; 8 bases are a match to TRBD1. With V trimmed by 4 bases and J by 0 bases, 16 bases remained unmatched. From germline, CDR1 is KGHSH and CDR2 LQKENI. CDR3 size: 19 residues. The CDR3 coding sequence is TGTGCCAGCTCACAGCTCTTTGCAGGGGGCGCGGGAGCTAACTATGGCTACACCTTC. Protein product: CASSQLFAGGAGANYGYTF.

J is TRBJ1-5 and V is TRBV19, with D possibly matching TRBD1 (6 bases). The germline V gene encodes CDR1 LNHDA and CDR2 SQIVND (reference sequence). This CDR3 is 14 amino acids long. V gave up 4 bases and J gave up 3 bases, with 10 bases separating them. The CDR3 loop is CASSTRTDNQPQHF. The DNA for the CDR3 is TGTGCCAGTAGTACCCGGACAGACAATCAGCCCCAGCATTTT.

The chain recombines TRBV2 with TRBJ2-1, with D perhaps matching TRBD1 (6 bases). CDR3 length: 16 amino acids. Trimming took 2 bases from V and 4 from J, leaving 15 bases between them. In germline, CDR1 is SNHLY, CDR2 FYNNEI. CDR3 loop: CASSESAGDLYNEQFF. CDR3 in DNA: TGTGCCAGCAGTGAATCCGCAGGGGACCTTTACAATGAGCAGTTCTTC.

The chain links TRBV10-3 to TRBJ2-2; D perhaps matches TRBD2 (5 bases). CDR3 length equals 13 residues. V shed 6 bases and J shed 4 bases, with 9 bases lying between them. Germline loops: CDR1 ENHRY, CDR2 SYGVKD. The CDR3 is CAISFGSTGELFF. The CDR3 DNA is TGTGCCATCAGCTTTGGGAGCACCGGGGAGCTGTTTTTT.